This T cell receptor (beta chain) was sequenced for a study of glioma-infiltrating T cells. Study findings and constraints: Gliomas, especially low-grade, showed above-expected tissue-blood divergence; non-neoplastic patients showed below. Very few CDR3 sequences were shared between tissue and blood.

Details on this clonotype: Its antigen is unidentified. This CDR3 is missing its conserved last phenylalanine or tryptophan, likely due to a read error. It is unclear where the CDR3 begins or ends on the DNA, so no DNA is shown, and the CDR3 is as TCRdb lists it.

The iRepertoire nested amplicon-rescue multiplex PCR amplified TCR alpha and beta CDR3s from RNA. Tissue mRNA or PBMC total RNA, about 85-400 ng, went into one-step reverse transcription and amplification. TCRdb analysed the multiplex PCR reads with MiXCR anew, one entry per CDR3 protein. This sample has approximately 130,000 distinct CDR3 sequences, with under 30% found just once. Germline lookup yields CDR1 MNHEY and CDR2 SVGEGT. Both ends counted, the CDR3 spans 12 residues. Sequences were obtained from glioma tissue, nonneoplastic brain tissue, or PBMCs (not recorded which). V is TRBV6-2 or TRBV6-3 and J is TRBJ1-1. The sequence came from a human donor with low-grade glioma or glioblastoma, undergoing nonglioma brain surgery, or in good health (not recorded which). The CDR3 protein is CASSVYGREISL.